Sequencing of this TCR beta chain was carried out in a study of T cell repertoires in cytomegalovirus infection. Whole-study context: Based on public TCR beta signatures, there were indications of CMV infection and of a matching HLA type.

The V and J ends lost 7 bases and 4 bases respectively, with 13 bases between them. Germline V CDR1 and CDR2: MNHNY, SVGAGI (reference sequence). The CDR3 sequence is 13 residues long. Notes on this clonotype: Its antigen is undetermined.

Findings and caveats of the study: Clonotype analysis showed dominance of the ex vivo response by HLA-C-restricted CMV-specific TCR beta clonotypes.

TCRdb re-called the reads through MiXCR, storing one row per CDR3 protein. There are roughly 600,000 distinct CDR3 sequences in the sample; about 24% occur only once, and approximately 8% lies in the top ten. Sequencing used CD8+ T cells from PBMCs. The clonotype was recovered from a human donor in good health (CMV status not recorded). Some clones in this sample may be carry-over from other donors' samples. The genes are TRBV6-6 and TRBJ2-5, with D perhaps matching TRBD1 (7 bases). The CDR3 is CASNQGDLETQYF. The CDR3, as DNA: TGTGCCAGCAATCAGGGGGACTTAGAGACCCAGTACTTC.